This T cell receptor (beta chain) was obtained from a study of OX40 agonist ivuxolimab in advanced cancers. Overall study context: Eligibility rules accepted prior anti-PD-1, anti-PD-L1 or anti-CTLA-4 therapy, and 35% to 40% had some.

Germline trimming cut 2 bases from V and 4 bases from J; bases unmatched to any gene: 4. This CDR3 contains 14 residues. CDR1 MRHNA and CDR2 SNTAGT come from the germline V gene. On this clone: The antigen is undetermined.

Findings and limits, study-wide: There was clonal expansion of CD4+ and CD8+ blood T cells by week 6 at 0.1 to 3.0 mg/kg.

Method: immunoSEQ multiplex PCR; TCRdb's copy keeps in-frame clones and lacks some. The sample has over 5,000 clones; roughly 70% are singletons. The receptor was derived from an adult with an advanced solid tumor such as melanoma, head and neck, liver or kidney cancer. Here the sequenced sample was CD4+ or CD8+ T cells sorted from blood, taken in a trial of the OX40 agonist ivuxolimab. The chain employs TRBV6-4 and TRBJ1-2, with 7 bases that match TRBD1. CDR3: CASSDGDSSYGYTF. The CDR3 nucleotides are TGTGCCAGCAGTGACGGGGACAGTTCCTATGGCTACACCTTC.